This T cell receptor (beta chain) emerged from a study of T cell responses to AZD1222 COVID-19 vaccine. Looking at the study overall: The study pooled second doses at about 4 or about 12 weeks.

Comment on this clone: The antigen remains undetermined.

V lost 7 bases, J lost 9 bases, and 12 bases stayed unmatched. CDR3 length: 15 amino acids. Germline V gene sequence: CDR1 SGHRS, CDR2 YFSETQ. Produced via immunoSEQ multiplex PCR; TCRdb's table is partial and in-frame only. Among some 97,000 clones, 85% to 90% were seen once, and the ten largest hold approximately 16%. Study conclusions and caveats: Recipients of two AZD1222 doses showed rising Spike-specific TCR breadth and depth.

Sequencing used peripheral blood, obtained on day 0 of AZD1222 vaccination. J is TRBJ1-6 and V is TRBV5-1; 8 nucleotides agree with TRBD1. This sequence originates from an adult in good health. CDR3 amino acids: CASGRWPGQASPLHF. The CDR3 DNA is TGCGCCAGCGGAAGATGGCCGGGACAGGCTTCACCCCTCCACTTT.